The sequence of this TCR beta chain was determined in a study of T cell responses to AZD1222 COVID-19 vaccine. The protocol was immunoSEQ multiplex PCR, while the TCRdb copy is restricted to in-frame clones and leaves out a portion. Here the sample spans some 130,000 clones, 70% to 90% being singletons. This clone turned up a few times. Its antigen is not identified. V dropped 0 bases and J dropped 3 bases, with 12 bases sitting between them. Germline CDR1 is MGHRA and CDR2 is YSYEKL. The CDR3 length is 15 residues. Study-wide points: Spike-wide coverage was observed for vaccine-associated CD4 TCRs, with dominant responses at 160-218 and 743-854. Receipt of two AZD1222 doses was followed by a rise in Spike-specific TCR breadth and depth.

The sample was peripheral blood, taken on day 0 of AZD1222 vaccination. The source of this sequence is an adult in good health. The chain joins TRBV4-1 to TRBJ2-7, with D possibly TRBD1 on 6 matching bases. DNA of the CDR3: TGCGCCAGCAGCCAAGAACAGGGTACCCTCTACGAGCAGTACTTC. This encodes CASSQEQGTLYEQYF.